This T cell receptor beta chain was profiled in a study of shared clonotypes between healthy human individuals. Trimming took off 1 base at V and 13 bases at J, with 15 bases between the two ends. Germline CDR1 SGHNT, CDR2 YYREEE (reference sequence). The CDR3 consists of 14 residues. Findings and limits, study-wide: Memory subsets generally showed smaller estimated richness than naive subsets did.

The protocol was immunoSEQ multiplex PCR, while the TCRdb copy is restricted to in-frame clones and leaves out a portion. The sample has about 1 million clones, under 80% seen once; the top ten hold roughly 1.5%. About this clone itself: The antigen remains undetermined.

This chain links TRBV5-4 with TRBJ1-6; D remains ambiguous. The sequenced sample consisted of memory CD4+ T cells sorted from blood. Subset in this sample: CD45RA-negative fraction. This TCR was sampled from a man in his late teens or twenties in good health. The CDR3 DNA reads as TGTGCCAGCAGCTTGTATAGCTCCTTAGGGCCCCTCCACTTT. Protein sequence: CASSLYSSLGPLHF.